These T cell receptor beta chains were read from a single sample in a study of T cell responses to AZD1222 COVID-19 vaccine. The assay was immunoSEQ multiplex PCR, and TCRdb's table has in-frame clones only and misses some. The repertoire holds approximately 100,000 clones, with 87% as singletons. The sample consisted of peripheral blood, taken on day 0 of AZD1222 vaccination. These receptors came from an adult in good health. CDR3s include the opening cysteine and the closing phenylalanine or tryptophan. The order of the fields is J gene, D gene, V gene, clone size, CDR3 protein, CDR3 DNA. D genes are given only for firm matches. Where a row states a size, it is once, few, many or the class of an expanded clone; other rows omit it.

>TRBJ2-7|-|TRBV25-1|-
CASSDYGTGESYEQYF
TGTGCCAGCAGTGATTACGGGACGGGTGAATCCTACGAGCAGTACTTC
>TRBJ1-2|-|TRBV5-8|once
CASSFSQYGYTF
TGTGCCAGCAGCTTCTCCCAATACGGCTACACCTTC
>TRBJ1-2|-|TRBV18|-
CASSPTVADTNYGYTF
TGTGCCAGCTCTCCGACGGTGGCAGACACTAACTATGGCTACACCTTC
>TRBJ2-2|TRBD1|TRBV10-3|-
CAISKDRVNTGELFF
TGTGCCATCAGTAAAGACAGGGTGAACACCGGGGAGCTGTTTTTT
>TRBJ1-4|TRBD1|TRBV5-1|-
CASSLTGQPNEKLFF
TGCGCCAGCAGCCTTACGGGACAGCCTAATGAAAAACTGTTTTTT
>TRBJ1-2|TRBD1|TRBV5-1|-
CASSSGQGRDGYTF
TGCGCCAGCAGCTCAGGACAGGGCAGGGATGGCTACACCTTC
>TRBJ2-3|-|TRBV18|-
CASSPAGHIDTQYF
TGTGCCAGCTCACCTGCGGGGCACATTGATACGCAGTATTTT
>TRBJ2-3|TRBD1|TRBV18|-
CASSLGTGVTDTQYF
TGTGCCAGCTCTCTTGGGACAGGGGTGACAGATACGCAGTATTTT
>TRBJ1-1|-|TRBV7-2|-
CASSLSRGMNTEAFF
TGTGCCAGCAGCTTAAGTAGGGGGATGAACACTGAAGCTTTCTTT
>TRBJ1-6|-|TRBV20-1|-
CSASWHPNSPLHF
TGCAGTGCTAGTTGGCACCCCAATTCACCCCTCCACTTT
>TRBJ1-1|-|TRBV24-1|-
CATSDIKNTEAFF
TGTGCCACCAGTGACATAAAGAACACTGAAGCTTTCTTT
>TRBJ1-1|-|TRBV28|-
CASSLVGLTEAFF
TGTGCCAGCAGTTTGGTGGGCCTCACTGAAGCTTTCTTT
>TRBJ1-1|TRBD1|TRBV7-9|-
CASSSTGTGAEAFF
TGTGCCAGCAGCAGCACCGGGACAGGTGCCGAAGCTTTCTTT
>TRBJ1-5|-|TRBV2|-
CASSTDGGNQPQHF
TGTGCCAGCAGTACCGACGGAGGCAATCAGCCCCAGCATTTT
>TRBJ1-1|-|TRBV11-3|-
CASSLEAEAEAFF
TGTGCCAGCAGCTTAGAGGCGGAGGCTGAAGCTTTCTTT
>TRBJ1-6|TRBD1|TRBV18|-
CASSQSRTGGLSPLHF
TGTGCCAGCTCTCAATCTCGGACAGGGGGTCTGTCACCCCTCCACTTT
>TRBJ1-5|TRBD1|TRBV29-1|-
CSARTGWDQPQHF
TGCAGCGCACGGACAGGTTGGGATCAGCCCCAGCATTTT
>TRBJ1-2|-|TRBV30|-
CAWRAFGGYTF
TGTGCCTGGAGGGCCTTCGGTGGCTACACCTTC
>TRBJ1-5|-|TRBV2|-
CASTEGGGLGPQHF
TGTGCCAGCACCGAAGGAGGGGGTCTCGGGCCCCAGCATTTT
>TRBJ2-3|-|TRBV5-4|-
CASSFRDTQYF
TGTGCCAGCAGCTTCAGGGATACGCAGTATTTT
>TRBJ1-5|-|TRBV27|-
CASSPLEGRQPQHF
TGTGCCAGCAGTCCCCTGGAGGGTCGTCAGCCCCAGCATTTT
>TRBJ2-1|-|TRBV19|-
CASSIPGGLEFF
TGTGCCAGTAGTATCCCCGGGGGATTGGAGTTCTTC
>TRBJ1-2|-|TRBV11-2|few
CASSLRREGYTF
TGTGCCAGCAGCTTAAGGAGGGAGGGCTACACCTTC
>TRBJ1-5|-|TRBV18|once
CASSPQPHNQPQHF
TGTGCCAGCTCACCACAACCTCACAATCAGCCCCAGCATTTT
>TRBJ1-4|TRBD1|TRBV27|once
CASSPDRGGEKLFF
TGTGCCAGCAGCCCGGACAGGGGGGGTGAAAAACTGTTTTTT
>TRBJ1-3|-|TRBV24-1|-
CATSDSQGAGNTIYF
TGTGCCACCAGTGACTCACAGGGCGCCGGAAACACCATATATTTT
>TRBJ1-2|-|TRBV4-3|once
CASSQTGNYGYTF
TGCGCCAGCAGCCAAACAGGGAACTATGGCTACACCTTC
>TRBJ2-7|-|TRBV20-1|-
CSASWGWGYEQYF
TGCAGTGCTAGTTGGGGGTGGGGATACGAGCAGTACTTC
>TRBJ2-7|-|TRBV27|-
CASSPSAGEDYEQYF
TGTGCCAGCAGTCCGTCGGCAGGGGAGGACTACGAGCAGTACTTC
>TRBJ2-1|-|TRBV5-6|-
CASGLSGFHEQFF
TGTGCCAGCGGGCTTTCAGGGTTCCATGAGCAGTTCTTC
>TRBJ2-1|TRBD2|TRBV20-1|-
CSASFPSGGHYNEQFF
TGCAGTGCTAGTTTCCCTAGCGGGGGGCACTACAATGAGCAGTTCTTC
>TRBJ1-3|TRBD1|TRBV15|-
CATSLHAGTGTGNTIYF
TGTGCCACCAGCCTACACGCCGGGACAGGGACTGGAAACACCATATATTTT
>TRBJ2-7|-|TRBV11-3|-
CASSLRSGLLYEQYF
TGTGCCAGCAGCTTGCGGTCTGGACTCCTCTACGAGCAGTACTTC
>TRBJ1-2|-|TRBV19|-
CASSQVDGYTF
TGTGCCAGTAGTCAAGTGGATGGCTACACCTTC
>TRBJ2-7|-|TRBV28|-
CASSWGGQYEQYF
TGTGCCAGCAGTTGGGGGGGACAATACGAGCAGTACTTC
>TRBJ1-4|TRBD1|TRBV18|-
CASSPGTAEKLFF
TGTGCCAGCTCACCGGGGACAGCAGAAAAACTGTTTTTT
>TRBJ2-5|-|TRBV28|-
CASSFLGRGATGETQYF
TGTGCCAGCAGTTTCCTCGGACGGGGAGCTACCGGGGAGACCCAGTACTTC
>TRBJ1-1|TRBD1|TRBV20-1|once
CSAATGEKAFF
TGCAGTGCTGCTACAGGGGAGAAAGCTTTCTTT
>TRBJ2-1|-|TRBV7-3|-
CASSPTGEGRQFF
TGTGCCAGCAGTCCGACAGGGGAGGGACGGCAGTTCTTC
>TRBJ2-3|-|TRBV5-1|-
CASSPTRTTDTQYF
TGCGCCAGCAGCCCTACGCGGACCACAGATACGCAGTATTTT
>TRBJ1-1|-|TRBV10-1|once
CASNRASNTEAFF
TGCGCCAGTAACAGAGCTTCGAACACTGAAGCTTTCTTT
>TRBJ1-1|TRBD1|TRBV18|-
CASSPLQGQNTEAFF
TGTGCCAGCTCACCGCTACAGGGGCAGAACACTGAAGCTTTCTTT
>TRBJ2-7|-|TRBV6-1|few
CASSERVFNEQYF
TGTGCCAGCAGTGAAAGGGTTTTCAACGAGCAGTACTTC
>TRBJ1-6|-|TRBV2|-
CASSDARQGGNSPLHF
TGTGCCAGCAGTGACGCCCGTCAGGGTGGTAATTCACCCCTCCACTTT
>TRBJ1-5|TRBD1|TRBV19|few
CASSMGQGNQPQHF
TGTGCCAGTAGTATGGGACAGGGCAATCAGCCCCAGCATTTT
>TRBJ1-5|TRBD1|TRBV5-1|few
CASSRGTGRSNQPQHF
TGCGCCAGCAGCCGGGGGACAGGGCGAAGCAATCAGCCCCAGCATTTT
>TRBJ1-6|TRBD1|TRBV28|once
CASSPPGQERYIGSPLHF
TGTGCCAGCAGTCCCCCTGGACAGGAGAGGTATATTGGTTCACCCCTCCACTTT
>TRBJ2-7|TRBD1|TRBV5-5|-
CASRMGQLFEQYF
TGTGCCAGCAGAATGGGACAGCTCTTCGAGCAGTACTTC
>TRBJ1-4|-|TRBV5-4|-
CASSPTQDGLRKLFF
TGTGCCAGCAGCCCAACCCAGGACGGCCTACGAAAACTGTTTTTT
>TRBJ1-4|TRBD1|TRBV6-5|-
CASSYAPGTGNEKLFF
TGTGCCAGCAGTTACGCCCCCGGGACAGGGAATGAAAAACTGTTTTTT